This is a list of T cell receptor beta chains from one sample in a study of vaccination effects on CD4 cells after COVID-19. Sequencing used immunoSEQ multiplex PCR; TCRdb keeps in-frame clones, though not all of them. In the table there are around 35,000 clones, 65% to 75% of which are singletons. Which antigens these TCRs recognize remains unknown. Sample: CD4+ T cells from PBMCs cultured without peptide, taken before COVID-19 vaccination. These receptors originate from a human donor who received a COVID-19 vaccine. Both conserved end residues are part of each CDR3. D genes are given only for firm matches. Some rows mark clone size as missing; the rest say once, few, many or name a class of expanded clone.

-	-	TRBJ1-3	TRBV19	TGTGCCAGTAGCAACGACAGGCTCTCTGGAAACACCATATATTTT	CASSNDRLSGNTIYF
TRBD1	-	TRBJ1-6	TRBV5-1	TGCGCCAGCAGCCCACAGGGGAGCGGTTCACCCCTCCACTTT	CASSPQGSGSPLHF
TRBD1	-	TRBJ1-5	TRBV6-6	TGTGCCAGCAGTTACTCTGAAAAGACAGGGAAGCAGCCCCAGCATTTT	CASSYSEKTGKQPQHF
-	-	TRBJ1-1	TRBV29-1	TGCAGCGCCACAGGGCAGCGGAACACTGAAGCTTTCTTT	CSATGQRNTEAFF
TRBD1	-	TRBJ2-7	TRBV18	TGTGCCAGCTCACCTGGACAGGGGGCGCAGGGTGGCCTTATCCAGTACTTC	CASSPGQGAQGGLIQYF
TRBD1	few	TRBJ1-4	TRBV5-6	TGTGCCAGCAGCTCAATGGGACAGGGCTCAAATGAAAAACTGTTTTTT	CASSSMGQGSNEKLFF
-	-	TRBJ2-1	TRBV3-1/TRBV3-2	TGTGCCAGCAGCCAAGACGGGGGCTCCTACAATGAGCAGTTCTTC	CASSQDGGSYNEQFF
-	-	TRBJ1-4	TRBV4-1	TGCGCCAGCAGCCAAGCCACCCTCGGACACGGCAGAAATGAAAAACTGTTTTTT	CASSQATLGHGRNEKLFF
TRBD2	-	TRBJ2-7	TRBV5-6	TGTGCCAGCAGCTTGGGTCCTAGCGGGAGCTACGAGCAGTACTTC	CASSLGPSGSYEQYF
-	-	TRBJ2-7	TRBV7-2	TGTGCCAGCAGCTTAGTAGGCCAGGGCAGCTACGAGCAGTACTTC	CASSLVGQGSYEQYF
-	-	TRBJ1-1	TRBV7-3	TGTGCCAGCAGCCCTCAGAGGGGCACTGAAGCTTTCTTT	CASSPQRGTEAFF
-	once	TRBJ2-3	TRBV5-4	TGTGCCAGCAGCTTGGTGGGGAACACAGATACGCAGTATTTT	CASSLVGNTDTQYF
-	-	TRBJ2-1	TRBV5-1	TGCGCCAGCAGCTTGGGTACACAGGGCAATGAGCAGTTCTTC	CASSLGTQGNEQFF
-	-	TRBJ1-1	TRBV3-1/TRBV3-2	TGTGCCAGCAGTCCCTTCTCCGACACGAACACTGAAGCTTTCTTT	CASSPFSDTNTEAFF
TRBD1	-	TRBJ1-2	TRBV2	TGTGCCAGCAAGAGTTGGGGGACAGGGGAAGGCTACACCTTC	CASKSWGTGEGYTF
-	-	TRBJ1-1	TRBV9	TGTGCCAGCAGCCGCTCGGGCACTGAAGCTTTCTTT	CASSRSGTEAFF
-	-	TRBJ2-7	TRBV7-2	TGTGCCAGCAGCTCTGGACTTACAGGGTTCTACGAGCAGTACTTC	CASSSGLTGFYEQYF
TRBD1	few	TRBJ1-1	TRBV6-5	TGTGCCAGCAGTACGGGACAGATCAACACTGAAGCTTTCTTT	CASSTGQINTEAFF
-	few	TRBJ2-6	TRBV5-1	TGCGCCAGCAGCTTGGGCAGGGGCCCTGGGGCCAACGTCCTGACTTTC	CASSLGRGPGANVLTF
-	-	TRBJ2-4	TRBV7-9	TGTGCCAGCAGCTTAGAGGGCAGCTTTGTGAACATTCAGTACTTC	CASSLEGSFVNIQYF
-	once	TRBJ2-7	TRBV24-1	TGTGCCACCAGTGATTTTGGCAGTACCCTTGGGCAGTACTTC	CATSDFGSTLGQYF
TRBD1	-	TRBJ1-6	TRBV4-3	TGCGCCAGCAGCCGTCGACAGGGTAGCGATTCACCCCTCCACTTT	CASSRRQGSDSPLHF
-	few	TRBJ2-3	TRBV5-1	TGCGCCAGCAGGGAGGGACCCACAGATACGCAGTATTTT	CASREGPTDTQYF
-	few	TRBJ1-1	TRBV5-1	TGCGCCAGCAGCTTGGTCGGGGCTAACACTGAAGCTTTCTTT	CASSLVGANTEAFF
-	few	TRBJ2-6	TRBV6-5	TGTGCCAGCAGTACCCCAGGGACTGGGGCCAACGTCCTGACTTTC	CASSTPGTGANVLTF
-	once	TRBJ2-1	TRBV30	TGTGCCTGGGCTTCCGGGACAAGTAGCTCCTACAATGAGCAGTTCTTC	CAWASGTSSSYNEQFF
-	-	TRBJ1-4	TRBV5-1	TGCGCCAGCAGCTTTAATGTGGCCGCAACTAATGAAAAACTGTTTTTT	CASSFNVAATNEKLFF
TRBD1	-	TRBJ1-2	TRBV4-3	TGCGCCAGCAGCCAAAAACCGGGACAGGGGGATGGCTACACCTTC	CASSQKPGQGDGYTF
TRBD1	-	TRBJ2-3	TRBV5-1	TGCGCCAGCAGCTTGATCGGACAGGGCACAGATACGCAGTATTTT	CASSLIGQGTDTQYF
TRBD2	few	TRBJ2-5	TRBV7-9	TGTGCCAGCAGCTTAGGTCTAGCGGGGGGCCTTCAAGAGACCCAGTACTTC	CASSLGLAGGLQETQYF
-	-	TRBJ2-6	TRBV28	TGTGCCAGCAGTTTGGATCGGGGTTCCCTCTCTGGGGCCAACGTCCTGACTTTC	CASSLDRGSLSGANVLTF